The 29 T cell receptor beta chains below were found in one sample sequenced in a study of CXCR3-negative and CXCR3-positive naive CD8 T cells. Libraries were UMI-labeled 5' RACE TRB cDNA. TCRdb reanalyzed the 5' RACE reads and collapses them to one entry per CDR3 protein, without DNA. Its listing shows about 81,000 distinct CDR3 sequences. The sample was naive CXCR3- CD8+ T cells from blood. Subset specified: CD45RO-CCR7+CD27+CD95- naive CD8+ T cells lacking CXCR3 (TNR3-). Receptors were obtained from a human donor in good health. Some clones in this sample may be carry-over from other donors' samples.

This chain connects TRBV4-2 to TRBJ2-5. The CDR3 totals 13 residues. The V gene's germline CDR1 is LGHNA and CDR2 YNFKEQ. CDR3 region: CASSQDSQETQYF.

The rearrangement links TRBV5-1 to TRBJ2-7; the TCRdb D gene call, TRBD2, has no DNA to confirm it. The germline CDR1 and CDR2 sequences are SGHRS and YFSETQ. This CDR3 has 15 residues. Here the CDR3 reads CAISSLAGGLREQYF.

The rearrangement joins TRBV4-1 to TRBJ2-5; the D call from TCRdb, TRBD2, cannot be confirmed without DNA. CDR1 and CDR2 from the germline V gene are MGHRA and YSYEKL. The CDR3 totals 19 residues. The CDR3 is CASSQDPSGGPEFEETQYF.

The chain recombines TRBV9 with TRBJ2-7; TCRdb designates TRBD1, a call that cannot be tested without DNA. The germline V gene encodes CDR1 SGDLS and CDR2 YYNGEE. The CDR3 loop spans 15 amino acids. The CDR3 loop is CASSPRQGISYEQYF.

The V and J genes are TRBV20-1 and TRBJ1-2; with no DNA, the TCRdb D assignment of TRBD1 cannot be verified. Looked up from germline, CDR1 is DFQATT and CDR2 is SNEGSKA (reference sequence). The CDR3 is 13 amino acids. The CDR3 sequence is CSARDSGETGYTF.

This sequence joins TRBV5-5 and TRBJ2-5. Germline V lookup: CDR1 SGHKS, CDR2 YYEKEE (reference sequence). This CDR3 region has 14 residues. This chain's CDR3 is CASSFGLLQETQYF.

The chain recombines TRBV29-1 with TRBJ2-1; TCRdb picks TRBD1, but there is no DNA to check that call. CDR3 length equals 14 residues. Germline lookup yields CDR1 SQVTM and CDR2 ANQGSEA. The CDR3 protein is CSVEGGRAYNEQFF.

This clonotype is labeled medium-sized (0.01 to 0.1%) based on frequency. The genes are TRBV7-7 and TRBJ2-1. The germline V gene has CDR1 SSHAT and CDR2 FNYEAQ (reference sequence). The length of the CDR3 is 13 residues. The CDR3 spells CASSSGAYNEQFF.

The chain recombines TRBV6-6 with TRBJ1-5. CDR1 is MNHNY, CDR2 SVGAGI, per germline (reference sequence). There are 16 residues in the CDR3. CDR3 loop: CASSYAGPDSNQPQHF.

V is TRBV18 and J is TRBJ2-7; checking the TCRdb D call of TRBD1 is not possible without DNA. Germline CDR1 is KGHSH and CDR2 is LQKENI. The CDR3 contains 14 residues. CDR3 region: CASSPRQGSYEQYF.

This chain connects TRBV7-9 to TRBJ1-2. CDR3 length equals 11 residues. Per germline, CDR1 SEHNR and CDR2 FQNEAQ (reference sequence). The CDR3 here is CASSQSRDYTF.

The chain joins TRBV10-3 to TRBJ1-5. The V gene's germline CDR1 is ENHRY and CDR2 SYGVKD. CDR3 length: 14 residues. This CDR3 reads CAISESQTNQPQHF.

This chain joins TRBV29-1 and TRBJ2-1; lacking DNA, the TRBD1 call made by TCRdb goes unchecked. The germline V gene has CDR1 SQVTM and CDR2 ANQGSEA. This CDR3 has 17 residues. The CDR3 region is CSVSGTGVLSSYNEQFF.

This chain uses TRBV29-1 with TRBJ2-6; checking the TCRdb D call of TRBD1 is not possible without DNA. The CDR3 loop spans 16 amino acids. Germline-derived CDR1 and CDR2 are SQVTM and ANQGSEA. CDR3 protein: CSVARDRGTGANVLTF. Using reference TRBV29-1 and TRBJ2-6 for the parts outside the CDR3, the full variable domain is SAVISQKPSRDICQRGTSLTIQCQVDSQVTMMFWYRQQPGQSLTLIATANQGSEATYESGFVIDKFPISRPNLTFSTLTVSNMSPEDSSIYLCSVARDRGTGANVLTFGAGSRLTVL.

The V gene is TRBV30, the J gene TRBJ1-1. The CDR3 runs 14 residues. Germline-derived CDR1 and CDR2 are GTSNPN and SVGIG (reference sequence). CDR3 in amino acids: CAWSGLGLNTEAFF.

This chain uses TRBV20-1 with TRBJ1-5; without DNA, the TCRdb call of TRBD1 cannot be checked. The CDR3 is made up of 14 amino acids. The germline gives CDR1 DFQATT, CDR2 SNEGSKA (reference sequence). The CDR3 loop reads CSASKGGGNQPQHF.

The CDR3 sequence: CSVEGNRASNEQYF. The V call is TRBV29-1, the J call TRBJ2-7; the D call from TCRdb, TRBD1, cannot be confirmed without DNA. This CDR3 has 14 amino acids. Germline values: CDR1 SQVTM, CDR2 ANQGSEA.

The chain recombines TRBV4-3 with TRBJ2-1. Germline loops: CDR1 LGHNA, CDR2 YSLEER. CDR3 length: 16 residues. The CDR3 sequence: CASSQDPGGSYNEQFF.

This rearrangement joins TRBV7-6 to TRBJ2-5; TCRdb calls TRBD2, which cannot be checked without DNA. The V gene's germline CDR1 is SGHVS and CDR2 FNYEAQ. This CDR3 has 18 amino acids. The CDR3 sequence: CASSLGGLAGGIEETQYF.

V and J are TRBV21-1 and TRBJ2-1; TCRdb outputs TRBD1, but without DNA this stays unchecked. TRBV21-1 is listed as a pseudogene. The CDR3 runs to 17 residues. CDR3 residues: CASSKGYRVVFYNEQFF.

The V and J genes are TRBV4-1 and TRBJ2-7; the TCRdb call, TRBD2, lacks DNA for checking. The CDR3 has 13 residues. Germline CDR1 is MGHRA and CDR2 is YSYEKL. CDR3 amino acids: CASSPWGRSEQYF.

The chain carries TRBV25-1 and TRBJ1-1. Germline CDR1 reads MGHDK; CDR2 reads SYGVNS. This CDR3 spans 16 amino acids. CDR3 region: CASSNGPNRVNTEAFF.

The CDR3: CASREQSEAFF. The chain uses TRBV12-3 or TRBV12-4 and TRBJ1-1. The CDR3 has 11 residues.

The chain combines TRBV21-1 with TRBJ1-2; TCRdb indicates TRBD1, and absent DNA this call remains unverified. TRBV21-1 represents a pseudogene. The CDR3 sequence is 18 residues long. The CDR3 reads CASSKRHAVQGLNYGYTF.

The CDR3 is CASSSTGGGSYEQYF. The chain carries TRBV6-5 and TRBJ2-7; without DNA, the TCRdb call of TRBD1 cannot be checked. The CDR3 is made up of 15 amino acids. From germline, CDR1 is MNHEY and CDR2 SVGAGI.

This chain connects TRBV12-3 or TRBV12-4 to TRBJ2-7; TCRdb's assignment of TRBD2 cannot be checked, as there is no DNA. The CDR3 extends over 12 amino acids. CDR3 loop: CASSLLADEQYF.

The CDR3 reads CASSQESGFLTSEQFF. V and J are TRBV4-1 and TRBJ2-1; TCRdb outputs TRBD2, but without DNA this stays unchecked. This CDR3 comprises 16 residues. CDR1 is MGHRA and CDR2 is YSYEKL in the germline V gene.

CDR3 residues: CASSLTVTYEQYF. The V call is TRBV7-9, the J call TRBJ2-7; TCRdb designates TRBD1, a call that cannot be tested without DNA. In germline, CDR1 is SEHNR, CDR2 FQNEAQ (reference sequence). The CDR3 contains 13 residues.

The genes are TRBV29-1 and TRBJ1-4; there is no DNA to check the TCRdb D call of TRBD1. The CDR3 has 13 residues. Germline CDR1 SQVTM, CDR2 ANQGSEA. The CDR3 here is CSVDDQGLEKLFF.